This T cell receptor beta chain is from a study of T cell repertoires in ileal Crohn's disease. Some clones are missing from TCRdb's copy, which holds only in-frame ones; the method was immunoSEQ multiplex PCR. The data contain under 7,500 clones, about 95% of them singletons. Remarks on this clone: The antigen is unknown.

General study points: Compared with non-smokers, active smokers at surgery showed more clonal expansions.

The sample consisted of ileal tissue. The sequence was obtained from an adult with Crohn's disease.

For the CDR3, the DNA is TGCAGTGCTAGCGGAGCCTACGAGCAGTACTTC. The encoded protein is CSASGAYEQYF. The chain joins TRBV20-1 to TRBJ2-7; no clear D gene. This CDR3 spans 11 amino acids. Trimming took off 3 bases at V and 2 bases at J, with 5 bases between the two ends. CDR1 and CDR2 (germline): DFQATT, SNEGSKA (reference sequence).